The source of this TCR beta chain is a study of PD-L1 blockade in urothelial cancer. Study-level information: Males with bladder-origin urothelial cancer constituted about 90% of the 29 patients. Chemotherapy regimens numbering 0 to 3 had been given to patients. Whole-study results and caveats: Durable-benefit patients showed greater tumor-associated blood clone expansion at 3 weeks.

Concerning this clone itself: Its antigen is not identified.

CDR1 SGDLS and CDR2 YYNGEE come from the germline V gene. With V trimmed by 3 bases and J by 6 bases, 6 bases remained unmatched. The CDR3 is made up of 14 amino acids. Time point of the sample: pretreatment peripheral blood. Each PCR had synthetic TCR analog templates added to it as a spike-in. Clones were sequenced by immunoSEQ multiplex PCR, and TCRdb holds only the in-frame ones, with some missing. The table includes over 45,000 clones, around 83% detected once. The V call is TRBV9, the J call TRBJ2-7, with TRBD1 matching over 10 bases. The clonotype comes from a man aged 55 to 70 with urothelial cancer. This sample comprised PBMCs, obtained around atezolizumab (anti-PD-L1) treatment. CDR3 in amino acids: CASSATGGPSEQYF. In nucleotides, the CDR3 is TGTGCCAGCAGCGCGACAGGGGGCCCCTCCGAGCAGTACTTC.